One sample yielded the 17 T cell receptor beta chains listed below, sequenced in a study of T cells in Graves' hyperthyroidism and ophthalmopathy. Regions amplified from RNA transcripts were the TCR beta CDR3 regions. HTBI primers were used for first-round RT-PCR of the TCR CDR3. TCRdb analysed the multiplex PCR reads with MiXCR anew, one entry per CDR3 protein. The repertoire includes fewer than 650,000 distinct CDR3 sequences, around 13% of them detected once, and around 13% sits in the top ten. Sequencing was performed on blood. The receptors come from a middle-aged woman with Graves' hyperthyroidism.

Ten or more counts support this clonotype. This chain's CDR3 is CASSLASDRGYNEQFF. Here the CDR3 DNA reads TGTGCCAGCAGCTTAGCTAGTGACAGGGGCTACAATGAGCAGTTCTTC. This rearrangement joins TRBV11-2 to TRBJ2-1; 8 bases are a match to TRBD1. The CDR3 is 16 amino acids. The V and J ends lost 1 base and 3 bases, in that order; junction bases with no gene match: 5. CDR1 SGHAT and CDR2 FQNNGV come from the germline V gene.

This clonotype was counted only a few times. The gene calls are TRBV6-5 and TRBJ2-7, with a weak D call TRBD2 (6 bases). Between the trimmed V and J ends, which lost 2 bases and 0 bases, there was a span of 8 bases. The CDR3 length is 14 residues. CDR1 is MNHEY, CDR2 SVGAGI, per germline. The CDR3 spells CASSYGGYSYEQYF. CDR3 DNA: TGTGCCAGCAGTTACGGAGGGTACTCCTACGAGCAGTACTTC.

This clonotype was recorded many times. The chain carries TRBV2 and TRBJ1-4; TRBD1 matches 10 bases. The CDR3 contains 16 residues. The germline gives CDR1 SNHLY, CDR2 FYNNEI. V lost 5 bases and J lost 8; bases outside the gene matches: 11. CDR3 in DNA: TGTGCCAGCAGTCCGGGACAGGGGAGGATCGGGGAAAAACTGTTTTTT. Protein: CASSPGQGRIGEKLFF.

This clonotype was recorded at least ten times. The genes are TRBV6-6 and TRBJ1-2; TRBD1 matches at 7 bases. This CDR3 is 13 amino acids long. Trimming cost V 2 bases and J 8 bases; bases outside gene matches: 5. Per germline, CDR1 MNHNY and CDR2 SVGAGI (reference sequence). Written as DNA, the CDR3 is TGTGCCAGCAGTTACGCAGGGGGTAAAGGCTACACCTTC. Residues: CASSYAGGKGYTF.

This clonotype showed up many times. The chain joins TRBV5-1 to TRBJ2-1; unclear D gene. The V end was cut by 4 bases, the J end by 5 bases, with 7 bases between. CDR3 length equals 12 residues. CDR1 is SGHRS and CDR2 is YFSETQ in the germline V gene. The CDR3 loop reads CASSQGDNEQFF. CDR3 bases: TGCGCCAGCAGCCAAGGAGACAATGAGCAGTTCTTC.

This clonotype was seen many times. This chain links TRBV2 with TRBJ2-3, with D perhaps TRBD2 (6 bases). Germline V lookup: CDR1 SNHLY, CDR2 FYNNEI. The CDR3 is 14 amino acids. V was clipped by 6 bases and J by 2 bases, with 12 bases between them. CDR3 in amino acids: CASSERRVTDTQYF. The CDR3 nucleotides are TGTGCCAGCAGCGAACGGAGGGTCACAGATACGCAGTATTTT. The full variable domain, its missing parts supplied by reference TRBV2 and TRBJ2-3, is EPEVTQTPSHQVTQMGQEVILRCVPISNHLYFYWYRQILGQKVEFLVSFYNNEISEKSEIFDDQFSVERPDGSNFTLKIRSTKLEDSAMYFCASSERRVTDTQYFGPGTRLTVL.

This clonotype appeared many times. The chain joins TRBV6-5 to TRBJ1-2; weak D call: TRBD1 (6 bases). The CDR3 sequence is 15 residues long. V was clipped by 2 bases and J by 5 bases, with 15 bases between them. Germline CDR1 and CDR2: MNHEY and SVGAGI. The CDR3 reads CASSYDRGPSYGYTF. The CDR3 DNA reads TGTGCCAGCAGTTACGACCGGGGGCCGAGTTATGGCTACACCTTC.

The sample holds many counts of this clonotype. The chain carries TRBV3-1 and TRBJ1-1; D gene unclear. The V and J ends lost 2 bases and 5 bases respectively, with 12 bases between them. The V gene's germline CDR1 is LGHDT and CDR2 YNNKEL (reference sequence). The CDR3 contains 14 residues. CDR3 in DNA: TGTGCCAGCAGCCAATTCATCGTCAGAACTGAAGCTTTCTTT. The encoded protein is CASSQFIVRTEAFF.

The J gene is TRBJ1-1, the V gene TRBV28; TRBD1 matches at 10 bases. The V gene end was trimmed by 5 bases and the J gene end by 10 bases; junction bases not matched to a gene: 10. CDR3 length: 14 amino acids. Germline CDR1 is MDHEN and CDR2 is SYDVKM. The CDR3 region has the DNA TGTGCCAGCAGTATCGACAGGGGGCTGTTTGTAGCTTTCTTT. Protein: CASSIDRGLFVAFF.

This clonotype was seen a few times. This rearrangement joins TRBV29-1 to TRBJ1-2, with D possibly TRBD1 on 5 matching bases. V dropped 7 bases and J dropped 3 bases, with 12 bases sitting between them. Germline lookup yields CDR1 SQVTM and CDR2 ANQGSEA. The CDR3 totals 12 residues. The CDR3 sequence is CSGKQVDYGYTF. In DNA form, the CDR3 reads TGCAGCGGTAAACAGGTTGACTATGGCTACACCTTC.

This clonotype was seen many times. The V call is TRBV6-5, the J call TRBJ2-3, with 9 bases matching TRBD1. CDR1 is MNHEY and CDR2 is SVGAGI in the germline V gene. V was pared by 3 bases and J by 3 bases, with 4 bases of the junction left unmatched. The CDR3 contains 15 residues. CDR3 residues: CASSYPGQGTDTQYF. As DNA, the CDR3 is TGTGCCAGCAGTTATCCGGGACAGGGAACAGATACGCAGTATTTT.

This clonotype was recorded at least ten times. The chain couples TRBV28 to TRBJ2-3; 7 bases line up with TRBD2. The CDR3 is 16 amino acids. Germline lookup yields CDR1 MDHEN and CDR2 SYDVKM. After removal of 5 bases from V and 1 base from J, the junction contained 9 bases not matched to a gene. The CDR3 is CASSTRAGAGTDTQYF. The CDR3 DNA sequence: TGTGCCAGCAGTACCCGGGCGGGAGCGGGCACAGATACGCAGTATTTT.

This clonotype showed up just a few times. CDR3 loop: CSAPATGQWNSYEQYF. In DNA, the CDR3 is TGCAGTGCACCTGCAACCGGACAGTGGAACTCCTACGAGCAGTACTTC. This chain connects TRBV20-1 to TRBJ2-7; possibly TRBD1 for D (6 bases). Germline assignment: CDR1 DFQATT and CDR2 SNEGSKA (reference sequence). The CDR3 has 16 amino acids. The V end was cut by 6 bases, the J end by 0 bases, with 21 bases between.

There are many counts of this clonotype. This sequence joins TRBV11-1 and TRBJ1-1; D gene unclear. V was trimmed by 5 bases and J by 2 bases, leaving 9 bases between them. The germline CDR1 and CDR2 sequences are SGHAT and FQDESV (reference sequence). The CDR3 is 13 amino acids. In DNA, the CDR3 is TGTGCCAGCAGCAGGTCTACTAACACTGAAGCTTTCTTT. This gives the protein CASSRSTNTEAFF.

This clonotype was recorded many times. V usage is TRBV5-5 and J usage is TRBJ2-3; D is unresolved. The V and J ends lost 0 bases and 7 bases respectively, with 9 bases between them. The CDR3 has 13 residues. Per germline, CDR1 SGHKS and CDR2 YYEKEE (reference sequence). The CDR3 DNA reads as TGTGCCAGCAGCTTGGTAGCAGGACATACGCAGTATTTT. This encodes CASSLVAGHTQYF.

This clonotype was detected a few times. The CDR3 is CSAGTSGMSYEQYF. As DNA, the CDR3 is TGCAGTGCTGGGACTAGCGGGATGTCCTACGAGCAGTACTTC. The chain recombines TRBV20-1 with TRBJ2-7; 13 bases are shared with TRBD2. V was pared by 5 bases and J by 1 base, with 2 bases of the junction left unmatched. The V gene's germline CDR1 is DFQATT and CDR2 SNEGSKA (reference sequence). The CDR3 extends over 14 amino acids.

This clonotype was observed many times. The chain recombines TRBV6-1 with TRBJ2-7; D might be TRBD1 (6 bases). Trimming took 0 bases from V and 1 from J, leaving 7 bases between them. Germline V CDR1 and CDR2: MNHNS, SASEGT. This CDR3 spans 14 amino acids. The CDR3 coding sequence is TGTGCCAGCAGTGAAGCGGGGGCATCCTACGAGCAGTACTTC. Its translation is CASSEAGASYEQYF.